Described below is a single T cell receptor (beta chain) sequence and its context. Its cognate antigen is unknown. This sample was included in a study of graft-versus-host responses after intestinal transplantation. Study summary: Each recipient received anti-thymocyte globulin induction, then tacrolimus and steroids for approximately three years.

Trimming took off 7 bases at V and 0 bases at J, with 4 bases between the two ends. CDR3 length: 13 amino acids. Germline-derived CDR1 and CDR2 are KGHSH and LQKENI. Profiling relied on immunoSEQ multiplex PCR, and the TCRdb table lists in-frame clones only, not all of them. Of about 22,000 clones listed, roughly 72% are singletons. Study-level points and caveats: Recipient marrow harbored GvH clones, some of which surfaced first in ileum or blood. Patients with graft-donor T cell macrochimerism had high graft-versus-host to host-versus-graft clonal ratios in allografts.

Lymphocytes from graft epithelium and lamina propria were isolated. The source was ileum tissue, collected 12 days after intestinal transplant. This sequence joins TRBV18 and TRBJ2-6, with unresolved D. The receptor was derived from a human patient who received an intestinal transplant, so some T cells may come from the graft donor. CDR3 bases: TGTGCCAGCTTTAGCTCTGGGGCCAACGTCCTGACTTTC. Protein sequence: CASFSSGANVLTF.